This T cell receptor (beta chain) was documented in a study of blood T cell repertoires in COVID-19 (dated by TCRdb to 2018 to 2021). A note on the overall study: Samples covering the acute and convalescent phases of COVID-19 were provided by collaborators in the United States, Italy and Spain. The prospective study material was composed of cDNA or gDNA derived from T cells, B-cell-depleted T cells, or PBMCs. Subjects who had been exposed to COVID-19, were actively infected with it, or had recovered from it provided the deeply sampled blood TCRbeta repertoires that made up the dataset. A freely available public database, intended as a resource for researchers studying the immune response to SARS-CoV-2, is where the repertoires were released. Samples came from the ongoing ImmuneRACE study (first 160 participants) plus 1,254 subjects from 6 global collaborators. A de-identified subject ID, COVID-19 status, age in years and sex were almost always included in the sample metadata. HLA class I and class II types, where available, came from metadata supplied by the sample provider rather than from assay-based typing. Overall results and qualifications from the work: The amount of clinical and demographic metadata varied by source and participant and was provided uncurated.

This clone was counted a few times. What antigen it recognizes has not been identified. Base qualities are not provided; no much larger clone lies one nucleotide away. Whole blood was collected in K2EDTA tubes by collaborating institutions according to the institutions' own protocols. Collaborator samples were shipped for TCRbeta analysis as frozen whole blood, isolated PBMCs, or DNA extracted from either sample type. The immunoSEQ Assay, a bias-controlled multiplex PCR, was used to amplify TCRbeta CDR3 regions from genomic DNA. The authors' pipeline ran thus. Within the assay, amplification of reference gene primers was used to estimate how many nucleated cells each sample contained. Sequence reads were collapsed and filtered to measure the absolute abundance of every unique TCRbeta CDR3 rearrangement. For each sample, productive Simpson clonality was calculated as the square root of Simpson's diversity index across productive rearrangements. In TCRdb, the immuneACCESS table is reduced to in-frame sequences with V and J assigned. These tables do not hold every clone; where another copy was compared, an unresolved V gene accounts for under half, and the others remain unexplained. V, J and clone size derive from that table, while D and trimming were established from the DNA sequence. The sample table lists approximately 280,000 clones, over 75% of them with a count of one. Jointly, the top ten make up more than 4.5% of the sample.

Counted from cysteine to phenylalanine, this CDR3 has 13 amino acids. Only the CDR3 DNA is retained, 39 bases long and in frame from the first base. The germline V gene gives CDR1 as ENHRY and CDR2 as SYGVKD. V lost 9 bases and J lost 5 bases; the stretch between them is 16 bases long. This receptor was taken from a man in his fifties with active or convalescent COVID-19. The sample consisted of peripheral blood. The rearranged chain carries TRBV10-3 and TRBJ1-2; a tentative D call is TRBD1 (6 bases match). The sequenced DNA is TGTGCCATAGCACAGGGAGAAAGGTATGGCTACACCTTC. The resulting protein is CAIAQGERYGYTF.